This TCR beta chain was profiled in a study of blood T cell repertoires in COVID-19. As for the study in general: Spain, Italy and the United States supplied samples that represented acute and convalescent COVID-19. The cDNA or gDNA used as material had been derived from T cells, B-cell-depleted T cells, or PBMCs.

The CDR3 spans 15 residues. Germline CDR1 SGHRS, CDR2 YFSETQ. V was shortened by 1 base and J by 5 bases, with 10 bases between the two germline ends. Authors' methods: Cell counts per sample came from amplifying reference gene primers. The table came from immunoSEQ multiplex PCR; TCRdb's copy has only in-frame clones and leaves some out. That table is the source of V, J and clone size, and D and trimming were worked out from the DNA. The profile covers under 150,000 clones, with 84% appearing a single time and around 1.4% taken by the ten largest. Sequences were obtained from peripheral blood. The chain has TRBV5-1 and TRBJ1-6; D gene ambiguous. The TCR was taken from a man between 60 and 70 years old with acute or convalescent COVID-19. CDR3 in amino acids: CASSLSGNNNSPLHF. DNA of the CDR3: TGCGCCAGCAGCTTGTCAGGAAACAATAATTCACCCCTCCACTTT.